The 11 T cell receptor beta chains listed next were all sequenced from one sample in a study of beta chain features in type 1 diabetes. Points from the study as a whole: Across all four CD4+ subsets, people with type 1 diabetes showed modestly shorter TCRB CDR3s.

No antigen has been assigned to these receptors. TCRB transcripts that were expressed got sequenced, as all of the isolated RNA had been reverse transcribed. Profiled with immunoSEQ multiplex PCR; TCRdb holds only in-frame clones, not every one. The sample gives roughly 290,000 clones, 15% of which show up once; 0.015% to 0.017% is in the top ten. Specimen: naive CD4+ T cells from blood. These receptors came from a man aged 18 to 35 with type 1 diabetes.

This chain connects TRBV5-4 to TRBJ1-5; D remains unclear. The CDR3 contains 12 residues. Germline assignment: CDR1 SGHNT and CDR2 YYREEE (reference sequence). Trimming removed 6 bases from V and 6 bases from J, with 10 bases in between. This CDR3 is CASTGMGQPQHF. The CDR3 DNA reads TGTGCCAGCACGGGAATGGGTCAGCCCCAGCATTTT.

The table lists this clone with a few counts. The CDR3 DNA follows: TGTGCCAGCAGCTTAGCAGGTGACAATCAGCCCCAGCATTTT. Its translation: CASSLAGDNQPQHF. The V call is TRBV11-2, the J call TRBJ1-5, with no clear D. Germline V lookup: CDR1 SGHAT, CDR2 FQNNGV. The CDR3 runs to 14 residues. V was trimmed by 1 base and J by 3 bases, leaving 7 bases between them.

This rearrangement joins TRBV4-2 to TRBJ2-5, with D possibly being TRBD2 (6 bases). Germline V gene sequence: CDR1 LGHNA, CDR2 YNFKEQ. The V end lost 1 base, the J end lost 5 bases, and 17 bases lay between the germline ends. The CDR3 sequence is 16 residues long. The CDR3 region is CASSQVGQGLGETQYF. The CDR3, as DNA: TGTGCCAGCAGCCAAGTCGGGCAGGGACTCGGGGAGACCCAGTACTTC.

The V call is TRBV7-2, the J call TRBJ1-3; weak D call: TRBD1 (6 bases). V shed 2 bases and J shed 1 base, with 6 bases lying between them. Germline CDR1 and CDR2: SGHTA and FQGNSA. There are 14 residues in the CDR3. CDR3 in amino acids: CASSLTGSGNTIYF. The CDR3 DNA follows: TGTGCCAGCAGCTTAACAGGGTCTGGAAACACCATATATTTT.

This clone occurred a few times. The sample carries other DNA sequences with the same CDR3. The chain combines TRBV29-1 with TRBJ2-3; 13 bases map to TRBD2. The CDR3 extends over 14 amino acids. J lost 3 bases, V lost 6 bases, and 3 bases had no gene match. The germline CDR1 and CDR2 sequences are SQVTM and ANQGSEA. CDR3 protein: CSVRTSGSTDTQYF. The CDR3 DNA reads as TGCAGCGTGCGGACTAGCGGGAGTACAGATACGCAGTATTTT.

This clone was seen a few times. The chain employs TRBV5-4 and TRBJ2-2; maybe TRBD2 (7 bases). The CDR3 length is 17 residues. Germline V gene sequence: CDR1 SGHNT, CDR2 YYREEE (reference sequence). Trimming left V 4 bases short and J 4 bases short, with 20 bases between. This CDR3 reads CASSPTGGPRATGELFF. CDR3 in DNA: TGTGCCAGCAGCCCCACGGGGGGCCCCCGGGCCACCGGGGAGCTGTTTTTT. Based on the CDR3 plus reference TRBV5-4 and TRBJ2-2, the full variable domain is ETGVTQSPTHLIKTRGQQVTLRCSSQSGHNTVSWYQQALGQGPQFIFQYYREEENGRGNFPPRFSGLQFPNYSSELNVNALELDDSALYLCASSPTGGPRATGELFFGEGSRLTVL.

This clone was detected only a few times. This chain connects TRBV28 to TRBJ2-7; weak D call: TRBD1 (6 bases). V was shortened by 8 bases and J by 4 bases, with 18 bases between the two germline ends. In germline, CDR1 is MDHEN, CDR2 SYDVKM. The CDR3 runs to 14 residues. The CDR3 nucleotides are TGTGCCAGCGGACGTCCCGGGACAACGTACGAGCAGTACTTC. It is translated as CASGRPGTTYEQYF. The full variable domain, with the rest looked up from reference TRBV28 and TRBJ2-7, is DVKVTQSSRYLVKRTGEKVFLECVQDMDHENMFWYRQDPGLGLRLIYFSYDVKMKEKGDIPEGYSVSREKKERFSLILESASTNQTSMYLCASGRPGTTYEQYFGPGTRLTVT.

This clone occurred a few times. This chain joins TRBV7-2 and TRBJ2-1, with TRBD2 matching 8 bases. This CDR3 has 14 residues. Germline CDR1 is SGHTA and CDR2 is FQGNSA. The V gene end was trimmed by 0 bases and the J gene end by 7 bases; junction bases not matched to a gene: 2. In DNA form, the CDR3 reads TGTGCCAGCAGCTTAGCTACGGGGGGGAATGAGCAGTTCTTC. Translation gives CASSLATGGNEQFF.

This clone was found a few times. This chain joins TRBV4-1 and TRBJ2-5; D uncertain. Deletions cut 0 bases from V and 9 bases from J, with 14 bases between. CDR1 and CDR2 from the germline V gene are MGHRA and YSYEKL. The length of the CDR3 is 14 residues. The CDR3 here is CASSQERSLAAQYF. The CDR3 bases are TGCGCCAGCAGCCAAGAAAGGAGTCTGGCGGCCCAGTACTTC.

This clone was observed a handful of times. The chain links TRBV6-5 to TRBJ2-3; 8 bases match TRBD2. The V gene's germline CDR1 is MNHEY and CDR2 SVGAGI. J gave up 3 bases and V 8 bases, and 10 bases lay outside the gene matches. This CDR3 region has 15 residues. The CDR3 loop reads CASQMWTSSTDTQYF. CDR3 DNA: TGTGCCAGCCAAATGTGGACTAGCTCGACAGATACGCAGTATTTT.

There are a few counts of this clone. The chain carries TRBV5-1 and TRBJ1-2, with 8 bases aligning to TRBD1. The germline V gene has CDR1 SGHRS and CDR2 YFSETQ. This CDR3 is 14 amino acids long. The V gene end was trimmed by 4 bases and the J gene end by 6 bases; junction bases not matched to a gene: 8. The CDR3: CASSQTGTGDGYTF. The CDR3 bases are TGCGCCAGCAGCCAGACCGGGACAGGAGATGGCTACACCTTC.